This T cell receptor beta chain originates from a study of T cell responses to AZD1222 COVID-19 vaccine. The data were produced by immunoSEQ multiplex PCR, yet TCRdb's version contains in-frame clones alone and is incomplete. The repertoire holds 140,000 to 150,000 clones, approximately 90% seen once, with about 1.5% in the top ten. This CDR3 region has 15 residues. Per germline, CDR1 SGHTA and CDR2 FQGTGA. V gave up 2 bases and J gave up 7 bases, with 14 bases separating them. The sample was peripheral blood, taken on day 0 of AZD1222 vaccination. The chain uses TRBV7-3 and TRBJ2-2; D is undetermined. The sequence came from an adult in good health. CDR3 protein: CASSLSGLLGGELFF. CDR3 nucleotide sequence: TGTGCCAGCAGCTTATCGGGCCTCTTGGGCGGGGAGCTGTTTTTT.